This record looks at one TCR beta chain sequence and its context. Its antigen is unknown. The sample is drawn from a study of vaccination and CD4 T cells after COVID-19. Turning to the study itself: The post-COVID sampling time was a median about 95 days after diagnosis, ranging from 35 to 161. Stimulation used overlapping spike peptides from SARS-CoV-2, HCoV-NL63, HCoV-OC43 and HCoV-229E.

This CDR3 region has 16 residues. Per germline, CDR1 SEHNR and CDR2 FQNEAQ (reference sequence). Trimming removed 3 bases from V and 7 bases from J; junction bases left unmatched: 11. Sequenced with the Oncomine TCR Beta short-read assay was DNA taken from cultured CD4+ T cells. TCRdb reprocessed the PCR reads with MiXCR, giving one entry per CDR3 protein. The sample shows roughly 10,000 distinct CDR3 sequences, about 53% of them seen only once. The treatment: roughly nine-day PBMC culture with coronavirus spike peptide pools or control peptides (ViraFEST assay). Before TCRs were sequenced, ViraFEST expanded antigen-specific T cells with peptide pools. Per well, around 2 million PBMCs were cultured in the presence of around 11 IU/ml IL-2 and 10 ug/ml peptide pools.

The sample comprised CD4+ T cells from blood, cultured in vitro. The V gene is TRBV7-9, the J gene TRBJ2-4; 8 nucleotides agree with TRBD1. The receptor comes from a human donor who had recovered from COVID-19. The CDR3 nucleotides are TGTGCCAGCAGCTTGTCTGAGAACAGGGGGATGAACATTCAGTACTTC. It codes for CASSLSENRGMNIQYF.